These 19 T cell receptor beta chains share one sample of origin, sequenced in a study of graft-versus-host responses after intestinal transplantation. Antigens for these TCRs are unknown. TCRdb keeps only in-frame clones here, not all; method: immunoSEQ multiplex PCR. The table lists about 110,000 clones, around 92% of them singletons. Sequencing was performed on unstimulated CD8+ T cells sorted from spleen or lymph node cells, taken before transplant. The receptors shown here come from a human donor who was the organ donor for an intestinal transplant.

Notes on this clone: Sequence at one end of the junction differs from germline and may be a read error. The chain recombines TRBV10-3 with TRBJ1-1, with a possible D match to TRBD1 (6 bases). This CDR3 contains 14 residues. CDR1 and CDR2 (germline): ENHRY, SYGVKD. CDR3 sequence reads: CAISGDRRGAEAFF. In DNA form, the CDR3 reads TGTGCCATAAGTGGAGACAGGAGAGGCGCTGAAGCTTTCTTT.

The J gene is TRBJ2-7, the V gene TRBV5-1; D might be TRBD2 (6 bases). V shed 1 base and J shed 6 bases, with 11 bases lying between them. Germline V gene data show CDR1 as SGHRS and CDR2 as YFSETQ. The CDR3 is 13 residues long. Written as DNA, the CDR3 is TGCGCCAGCAGCTTGTCGGGGGATTTCGAGCAGTACTTC. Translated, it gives CASSLSGDFEQYF.

CDR3 DNA: TGTGCCAGCTCACCACATAGCGGGGTGAGCTCCTACGAGCAGTACTTC. It is translated as CASSPHSGVSSYEQYF. The J gene is TRBJ2-7, the V gene TRBV18, with 8 bases lining up with TRBD2. The V gene's germline CDR1 is KGHSH and CDR2 LQKENI. V shed 1 base and J 0 bases; nucleotides not matched to a gene: 5. This CDR3 contains 16 residues.

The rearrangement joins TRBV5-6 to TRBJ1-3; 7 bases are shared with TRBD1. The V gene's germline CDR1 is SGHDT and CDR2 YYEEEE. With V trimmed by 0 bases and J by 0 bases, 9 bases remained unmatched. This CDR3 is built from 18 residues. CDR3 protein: CASSLALTGIHSGNTIYF. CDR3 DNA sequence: TGTGCCAGCAGCTTGGCTTTGACAGGGATCCACTCTGGAAACACCATATATTTT.

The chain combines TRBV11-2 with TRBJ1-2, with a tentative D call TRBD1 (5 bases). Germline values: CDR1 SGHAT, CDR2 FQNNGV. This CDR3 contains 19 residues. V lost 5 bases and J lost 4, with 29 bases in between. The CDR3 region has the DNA TGTGCCAGCAGCCTCTGGCCCGGGACCAGGAAAATTGTGGGCTATGGCTACACCTTC. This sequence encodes CASSLWPGTRKIVGYGYTF. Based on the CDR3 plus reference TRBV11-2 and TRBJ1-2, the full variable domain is EAGVAQSPRYKIIEKRQSVAFWCNPISGHATLYWYQQILGQGPKLLIQFQNNGVVDDSQLPKDRFSAERLKGVDSTLKIQPAKLEDSAVYLCASSLWPGTRKIVGYGYTFGSGTRLTVV.

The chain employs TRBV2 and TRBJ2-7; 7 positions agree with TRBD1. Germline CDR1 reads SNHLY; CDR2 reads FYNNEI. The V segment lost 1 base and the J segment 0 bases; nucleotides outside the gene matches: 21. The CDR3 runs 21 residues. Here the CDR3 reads CASSEDEIPKKGQSVSYEQYF. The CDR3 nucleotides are TGTGCCAGCAGTGAAGACGAAATACCCAAGAAGGGACAGAGCGTCTCCTACGAGCAGTACTTC.

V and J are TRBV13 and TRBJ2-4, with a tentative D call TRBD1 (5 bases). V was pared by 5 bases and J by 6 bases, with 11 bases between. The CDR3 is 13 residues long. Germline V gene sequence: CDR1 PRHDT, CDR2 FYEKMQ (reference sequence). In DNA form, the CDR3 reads TGTGCCAGCAGCCTATTAAGGGGAAACATTCAGTACTTC. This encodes CASSLLRGNIQYF. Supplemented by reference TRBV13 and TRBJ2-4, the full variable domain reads AAGVIQSPRHLIKEKRETATLKCYPIPRHDTVYWYQQGPGQDPQFLISFYEKMQSDKGSIPDRFSAQQFSDYHSELNMSSLELGDSALYFCASSLLRGNIQYFGAGTRLSVL.

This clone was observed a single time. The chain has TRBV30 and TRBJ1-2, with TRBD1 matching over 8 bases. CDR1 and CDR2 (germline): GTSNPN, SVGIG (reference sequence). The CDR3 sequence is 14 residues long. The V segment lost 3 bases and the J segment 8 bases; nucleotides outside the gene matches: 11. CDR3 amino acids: CAWSPAGQGYGYTF. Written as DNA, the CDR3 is TGTGCCTGGAGCCCCGCCGGACAGGGATACGGCTACACCTTC.

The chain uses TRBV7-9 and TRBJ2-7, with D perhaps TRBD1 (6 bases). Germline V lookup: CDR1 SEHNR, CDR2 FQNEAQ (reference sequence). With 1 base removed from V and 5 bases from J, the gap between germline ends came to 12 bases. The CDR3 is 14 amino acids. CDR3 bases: TGTGCCAGCAGCTTAGTGAGGGGGTACCACGAGCAGTACTTC. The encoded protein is CASSLVRGYHEQYF.

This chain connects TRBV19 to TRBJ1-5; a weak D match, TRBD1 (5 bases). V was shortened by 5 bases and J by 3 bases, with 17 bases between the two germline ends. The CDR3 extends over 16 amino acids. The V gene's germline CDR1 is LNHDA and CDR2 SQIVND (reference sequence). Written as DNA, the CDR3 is TGTGCCAGTAGTCCTTCCCGACAGATCCCCAATCAGCCCCAGCATTTT. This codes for CASSPSRQIPNQPQHF.

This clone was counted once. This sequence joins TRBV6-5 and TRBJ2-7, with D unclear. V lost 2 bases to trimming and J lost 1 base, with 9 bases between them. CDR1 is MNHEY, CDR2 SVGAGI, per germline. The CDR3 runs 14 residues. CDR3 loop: CASSYPEASYEQYF. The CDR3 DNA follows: TGTGCCAGCAGTTACCCCGAAGCTTCCTACGAGCAGTACTTC.

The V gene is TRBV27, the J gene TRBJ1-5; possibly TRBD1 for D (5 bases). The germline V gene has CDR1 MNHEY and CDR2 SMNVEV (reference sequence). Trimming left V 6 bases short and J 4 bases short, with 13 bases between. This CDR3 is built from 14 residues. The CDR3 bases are TGTGCCAGCAGCCCCCGGGACGGAAATCAGCCCCAGCATTTT. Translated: CASSPRDGNQPQHF.

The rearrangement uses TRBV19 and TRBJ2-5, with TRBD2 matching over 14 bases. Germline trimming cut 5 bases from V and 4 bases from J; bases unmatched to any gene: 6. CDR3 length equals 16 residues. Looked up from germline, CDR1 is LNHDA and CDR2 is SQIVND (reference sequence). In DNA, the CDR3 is TGTGCCAGTAGTCCCCGGACTAGCGGGAGGACAGAGACCCAGTACTTC. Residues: CASSPRTSGRTETQYF.

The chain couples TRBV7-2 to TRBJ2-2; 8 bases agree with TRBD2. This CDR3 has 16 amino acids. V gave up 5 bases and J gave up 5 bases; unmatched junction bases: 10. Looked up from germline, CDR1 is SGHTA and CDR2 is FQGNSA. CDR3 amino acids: CASSPGGEVWTGELFF. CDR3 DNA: TGTGCCAGCAGCCCGGGGGGGGAGGTGTGGACCGGGGAGCTGTTTTTT.

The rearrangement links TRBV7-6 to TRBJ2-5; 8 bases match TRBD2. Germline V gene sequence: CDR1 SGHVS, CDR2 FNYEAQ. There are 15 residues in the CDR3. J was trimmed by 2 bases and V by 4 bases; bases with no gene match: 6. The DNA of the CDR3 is TGTGCCAGCAGCTCCGAGCGGGAGAATCAAGAGACCCAGTACTTC. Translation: CASSSERENQETQYF. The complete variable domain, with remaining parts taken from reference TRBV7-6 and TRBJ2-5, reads GAGVSQSPRYKVTKRGQDVALRCDPISGHVSLYWYRQALGQGPEFLTYFNYEAQQDKSGLPNDRFSAERPEGSISTLTIQRTEQRDSAMYRCASSSERENQETQYFGPGTRLLVL.

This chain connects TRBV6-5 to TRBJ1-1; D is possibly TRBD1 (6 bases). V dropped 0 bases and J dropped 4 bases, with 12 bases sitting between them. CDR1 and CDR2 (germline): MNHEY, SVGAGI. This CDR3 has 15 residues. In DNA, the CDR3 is TGTGCCAGCAGTTACTCGTATGGGGGGGCCACTGAAGCTTTCTTT. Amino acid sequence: CASSYSYGGATEAFF.

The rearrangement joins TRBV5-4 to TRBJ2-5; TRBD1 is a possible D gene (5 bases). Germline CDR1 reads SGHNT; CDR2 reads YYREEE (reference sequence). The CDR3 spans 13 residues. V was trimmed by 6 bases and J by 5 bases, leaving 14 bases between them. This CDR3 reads CASNRAGYETQYF. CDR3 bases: TGTGCCAGCAATAGGGCAGGGTACGAGACCCAGTACTTC.

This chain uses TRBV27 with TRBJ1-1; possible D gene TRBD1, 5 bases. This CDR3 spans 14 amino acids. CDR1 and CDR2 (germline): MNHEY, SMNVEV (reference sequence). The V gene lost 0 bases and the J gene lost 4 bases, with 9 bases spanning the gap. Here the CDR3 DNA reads TGTGCCAGCAGTTTATCACCTCAGGGCACTGAAGCTTTCTTT. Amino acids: CASSLSPQGTEAFF.

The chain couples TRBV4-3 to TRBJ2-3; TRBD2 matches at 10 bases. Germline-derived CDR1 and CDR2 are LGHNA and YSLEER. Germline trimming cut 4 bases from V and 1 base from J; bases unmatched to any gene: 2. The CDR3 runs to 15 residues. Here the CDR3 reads CASSPSGGGTDTQYF. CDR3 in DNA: TGCGCCAGCAGCCCTAGCGGGGGCGGCACAGATACGCAGTATTTT.